This is a list of T cell receptor beta chains from one sample in a study of blood T cell repertoires in COVID-19. Assay used: immunoSEQ multiplex PCR; TCRdb lists only in-frame clones, some missing. The data contain hundreds of thousands of clones, 70% to 90% of them seen just once; the ten biggest clones take up 1.4%. The specimen sequenced was peripheral blood. The receptor set was obtained from a woman aged 30 to 39 with active or convalescent COVID-19. Each CDR3 is given with its conserved first and last residue. D genes are given only for firm matches. Clone size is not always given. Where it is, it says once, few, many or a class for expanded clones.

J | D | V | length | size | CDR3 | DNA
TRBJ1-1 | . | TRBV5-1 | 15 | . | CASSLGVGQQPEAFF | TGCGCCAGCAGCTTGGGGGTCGGACAGCAACCTGAAGCTTTCTTT
TRBJ2-1 | TRBD2 | TRBV29-1 | 15 | once | CSVGTSGGSYNEQFF | TGCAGCGTAGGGACTAGCGGGGGGTCCTACAATGAGCAGTTCTTC
TRBJ2-7 | . | TRBV13 | 14 | . | CASSSIRGRHEQYF | TGTGCCAGCAGCTCCATACGGGGTAGGCACGAGCAGTACTTC
TRBJ2-7 | TRBD2 | TRBV4-2 | 16 | many | CASSQDPSGSAYEQYF | TGTGCCAGCAGCCAAGATCCTAGCGGGAGTGCCTACGAGCAGTACTTC
TRBJ1-2 | . | TRBV19 | 11 | . | CASSIDNGYTF | TGTGCCAGTAGTATAGACAATGGCTACACCTTC
TRBJ1-1 | . | TRBV5-1 | 14 | . | CASSPEQSSNEAFF | TGCGCCAGCAGCCCGGAGCAGTCAAGCAACGAAGCTTTCTTT
TRBJ1-6 | TRBD1 | TRBV28 | 18 | . | CASSSPRDRVSYNSPLHF | TGTGCCAGCAGTTCCCCCCGGGACAGGGTCTCCTATAATTCACCCCTCCACTTT
TRBJ1-1 | . | TRBV7-9 | 16 | once | CASSLTPGQMNTEAFF | TGTGCCAGCAGCCTCACTCCGGGACAAATGAACACTGAAGCTTTCTTT
TRBJ2-7 | . | TRBV6-2/TRBV6-3 | 14 | . | CASSTRPWGVEQYF | TGTGCCAGCAGTACCCGCCCCTGGGGGGTGGAGCAGTACTTC
TRBJ2-6 | TRBD1 | TRBV2 | 15 | . | CASSDRGSGANVLTF | TGTGCCAGCAGTGACAGGGGGTCTGGGGCCAACGTCCTGACTTTC